This section outlines one T cell receptor beta chain sequence together with its context. These data belong to a study of shared T cell receptors in the human thymus. Between the trimmed V and J ends, which lost 7 bases and 2 bases, there was a span of 15 bases. CDR3 size: 15 residues. Looked up from germline, CDR1 is LNHDA and CDR2 is SQIVND (reference sequence). Clones were sequenced by immunoSEQ multiplex PCR, and TCRdb holds only the in-frame ones, with some missing. The sample records more than 550,000 clones, about 90% being singletons. Separately, the same data were catalogued under a study of human thymus T cells. That paper notes: Surgeons resected thymus tissue during corrective heart surgery. Across thymic and blood repertoires, the usage of V and J genes appeared to be biased.

Sequencing was carried out using thymocytes. The sequence was collected from a boy under two years old with a congenital heart defect. The chain links TRBV19 to TRBJ2-1, with D possibly matching TRBD2 (6 bases). CDR3 bases: TGTGCCAGTATGGGCGGGCGGGGACCCTACAATGAGCAGTTCTTC. Translating gives CASMGGRGPYNEQFF.